Only a few counts were recorded for the clone carrying this T cell receptor (beta chain). The source material, RNA transcripts, was used to amplify TCR beta CDR3 regions. Using the HTBI primer set, a first-round RT-PCR was run on the TCR CDR3. Using its own MiXCR run on the multiplex PCR reads, TCRdb lists one record per CDR3 protein. Of about 400,000 distinct CDR3 sequences in the sample, under 15% are singletons; the top ten hold around a third. Patients aged 18 to 65 had newly diagnosed hyperthyroidism lasting under 2 months. These data originate in a study of T cells in Graves' hyperthyroidism and ophthalmopathy. The sequenced material came from blood. The sequence derives from a woman in her 30s with Graves' hyperthyroidism.

The CDR3 nucleotides read TGCAGCGTATACCAGGGGGCCCATGAGCAGTTCTTC. It is translated as CSVYQGAHEQFF. The rearrangement joins TRBV29-1 to TRBJ2-1; 8 bases fit TRBD1. J gave up 8 bases and V 6 bases, and 6 bases lay outside the gene matches. The CDR3 totals 12 residues. The germline gives CDR1 SQVTM, CDR2 ANQGSEA.